This T cell receptor (beta chain) was documented in a study of early T cells in non-severe SARS-CoV-2 infection. The germline gives CDR1 SGHNT, CDR2 YYREEE (reference sequence). The CDR3 runs 15 residues. The ends were cut back, 1 base at V and 3 bases at J, with 8 bases in the middle. Tagging with unique molecular identifiers was applied to individual cDNA molecules. TCRdb ran MiXCR on the 5' RACE reads and lists one entry per CDR3 protein. Of tens of thousands of distinct CDR3 sequences in the sample, roughly 7.1% were seen once. A remark on this clonotype: Antigen specificity is unknown.

Study-level results: Private and CD4 specificities were missed by VDJdb matching, skewed to anti-spike CD8.

Sample: whole blood. This TCR was recovered from an adult who was a healthcare worker with PCR-confirmed SARS-CoV-2 infection or an uninfected control (not recorded which). The chain uses TRBV5-4 and TRBJ1-6; D is ambiguous. This chain's CDR3 is CASSLSTGYNSPLHF. CDR3 DNA sequence: TGTGCCAGCAGCTTGTCGACCGGCTATAATTCACCCCTCCACTTT.